This T cell receptor beta chain was found in a study of cytomegalovirus exposure and HLA in healthy donors. Study in general: From roughly 180 million T cells, an earlier analysis saw 117 million unique TCR beta sequences.

This clone turned up a few times. What it binds is unknown. With 60 Vbeta and 13 Jbeta primers, the PCR was carried out. Repertoires were generated with immunoSEQ multiplex PCR, while TCRdb's copy carries only in-frame clones and drops some. The data contain 180,000 or so clones, around three quarters of them seen just once; the ten biggest clones take up approximately 2.2%. Notes on the study in general: Information on immune exposure was restricted to one variable (CMV serostatus). Association with HLA alleles at 0.05 false discovery rate was found for 15,000 or so TCR beta sequences in a later analysis. Links to common viral pathogens appeared, in a later analysis, for several of the most significant clusters.

CDR1 and CDR2 from the germline V gene are SEHNR and FQNEAQ (reference sequence). CDR3 length: 15 amino acids. Trimming stripped 5 bases from V and 7 bases from J, with 20 bases between. The sequence was obtained from a woman in her thirties in good health and CMV-seropositive. The chain couples TRBV7-9 to TRBJ2-5, with a possible D match to TRBD2 (5 bases). Sequencing was performed on PBMCs. This CDR3 is CASSLNEAGVGTQYF. The CDR3 coding sequence is TGTGCCAGCAGCCTAAACGAAGCCGGGGTGGGGACCCAGTACTTC.